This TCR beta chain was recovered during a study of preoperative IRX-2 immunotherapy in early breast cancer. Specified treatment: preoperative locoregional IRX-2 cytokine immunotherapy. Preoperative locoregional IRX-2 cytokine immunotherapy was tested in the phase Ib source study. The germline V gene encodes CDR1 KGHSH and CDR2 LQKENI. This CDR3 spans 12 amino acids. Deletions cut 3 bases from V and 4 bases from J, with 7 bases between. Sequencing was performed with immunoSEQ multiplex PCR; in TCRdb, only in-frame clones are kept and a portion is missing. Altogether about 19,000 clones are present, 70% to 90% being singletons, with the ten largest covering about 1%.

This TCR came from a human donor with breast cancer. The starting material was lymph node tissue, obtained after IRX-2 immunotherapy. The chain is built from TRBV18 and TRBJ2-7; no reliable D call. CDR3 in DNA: TGTGCCAGCTCACCGGTACTGTACGAGCAGTACTTC. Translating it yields CASSPVLYEQYF.